These 24 T cell receptor beta chains were sequenced from one sample in a study of T-cell reconstitution after alpha-beta-depleted transplantation in children. Preparation of the TCRbeta library used unique molecular identifiers. TCRdb reanalysed the PCR reads using MiXCR and keeps one entry per CDR3 protein. The sample holds approximately 400,000 distinct CDR3 sequences, roughly a tenth seen once. This specimen consisted of PBMCs from the stem cell graft donor, obtained from the stem cell graft. Receptor source: a human donor who donated a stem cell graft to a child with acute myeloid leukemia.

The chain links TRBV12-3 or TRBV12-4 to TRBJ1-1; unclear D gene. V gave up 5 bases and J gave up 7 bases, with 8 bases separating them. The CDR3 is made up of 11 amino acids. Here the CDR3 DNA reads TGTGCCAGCAGTCTACGGAGTGAAGCTTTCTTT. The encoded protein is CASSLRSEAFF.

This clonotype was picked up many times. The chain has TRBV5-1 and TRBJ2-5; weak D call: TRBD1 (6 bases). V was shortened by 2 bases and J by 4 bases, with 12 bases between the two germline ends. Germline CDR1 is SGHRS and CDR2 is YFSETQ. The CDR3 spans 14 residues. The CDR3 region is CASSFSGVGETQYF. DNA of the CDR3: TGCGCCAGCAGCTTCTCAGGGGTAGGAGAGACCCAGTACTTC.

This clonotype was seen a few times. In DNA form, the CDR3 reads TGTGCCAGCACCCATGCCAACAGGGGATCGGCCGAGCAGTACTTC. Protein product: CASTHANRGSAEQYF. This rearrangement joins TRBV7-9 to TRBJ2-7; 7 bases match TRBD1. The V segment lost 7 bases and the J segment 6 bases; nucleotides outside the gene matches: 15. This CDR3 is 15 amino acids long. The germline CDR1 and CDR2 sequences are SEHNR and FQNEAQ (reference sequence).

The genes are TRBV7-2 and TRBJ1-6; D is unresolved. This CDR3 has 12 residues. Germline CDR1 reads SGHTA; CDR2 reads FQGNSA. V was shortened by 1 base and J by 9 bases, with 4 bases between the two germline ends. Written as DNA, the CDR3 is TGTGCCAGCAGCTTAGATGCTTCACCCCTCCACTTT. The encoded protein is CASSLDASPLHF.

This clonotype showed up many times. The chain employs TRBV29-1 and TRBJ1-6, with D perhaps TRBD1 (6 bases). There are 16 residues in the CDR3. The V gene's germline CDR1 is SQVTM and CDR2 ANQGSEA. The V and J ends lost 3 bases and 8 bases respectively, with 20 bases between them. The CDR3 nucleotides read TGCAGCGTTGATAGGGGGGATGTAATAACCTATTCACCCCTCCACTTT. Amino acids: CSVDRGDVITYSPLHF.

This sequence joins TRBV6-1 and TRBJ1-1; D gene ambiguous. Germline lookup yields CDR1 MNHNS and CDR2 SASEGT. V lost 6 bases to trimming and J lost 6 bases, with 26 bases between them. The CDR3 length is 17 residues. The CDR3 DNA is TGTGCCAGCAGCAAGACGTCCGGGATCCCCTTCCTGGCTGAAGCTTTCTTT. It is translated as CASSKTSGIPFLAEAFF.

This clonotype was detected only a few times. CDR3 amino acids: CASSLGLRTSIYF. The CDR3 bases are TGTGCCAGCAGTTTAGGGTTACGAACCTCCATATATTTT. The J gene is TRBJ1-3, the V gene TRBV12-3 or TRBV12-4; D is undetermined. CDR3 length: 13 amino acids. Trimming pared 1 base from V and 11 bases from J, leaving 12 bases between.

The rearrangement joins TRBV20-1 to TRBJ1-1, with TRBD1 matching 8 bases. The ends lost 5 bases at V and 0 bases at J; junction bases unmatched: 11. Germline V CDR1 and CDR2: DFQATT, SNEGSKA (reference sequence). This CDR3 has 16 residues. The CDR3 protein is CSAGLLQGAVNTEAFF. The CDR3 coding sequence is TGCAGTGCTGGACTGTTGCAGGGGGCTGTGAACACTGAAGCTTTCTTT.

This clonotype was picked up a small number of times. The V gene is TRBV20-1, the J gene TRBJ2-1, with no clear D. Germline-derived CDR1 and CDR2 are DFQATT and SNEGSKA (reference sequence). The CDR3 spans 12 residues. The V and J ends lost 1 base and 7 bases respectively, with 8 bases between them. CDR3 bases: TGCAGTGCTAGAGGATATGGGAATGAGCAGTTCTTC. It codes for CSARGYGNEQFF.

This clonotype was picked up a small number of times. This chain joins TRBV25-1 and TRBJ2-1; 7 positions match TRBD1. The V segment lost 7 bases and the J segment 7 bases; nucleotides outside the gene matches: 10. CDR1 and CDR2 (germline): MGHDK, SYGVNS. The CDR3 is 14 amino acids. CDR3 in DNA: TGTGCCAGCAATAAACCGGGACAGCTGAATGAGCAGTTCTTC. This encodes CASNKPGQLNEQFF.

This clonotype has at least ten counts. The J gene is TRBJ2-3, the V gene TRBV20-1; 11 nucleotides align to TRBD2. The CDR3 totals 19 residues. V lost 3 bases to trimming and J lost 0 bases; unmatched junction nucleotides: 14. Germline V gives CDR1 DFQATT, CDR2 SNEGSKA (reference sequence). For the CDR3, the DNA is TGCAGTGCTAGTCTACTAGCGGGGGATACTTATCCTAGCACAGATACGCAGTATTTT. Protein: CSASLLAGDTYPSTDTQYF.

The chain carries TRBV4-2 and TRBJ1-1; no definite D call. With 0 bases removed from V and 3 bases from J, the gap between germline ends came to 14 bases. The germline CDR1 and CDR2 sequences are LGHNA and YNFKEQ. The CDR3 consists of 16 residues. In nucleotides, the CDR3 is TGTGCCAGCAGCCAAGAAAGTGGTGGTTGGGACACTGAAGCTTTCTTT. Its protein product is CASSQESGGWDTEAFF.

The chain uses TRBV20-1 and TRBJ1-2; 8 bases map to TRBD1. The CDR3 is made up of 16 amino acids. Looked up from germline, CDR1 is DFQATT and CDR2 is SNEGSKA (reference sequence). V lost 1 base and J lost 8; bases outside the gene matches: 15. CDR3 DNA sequence: TGCAGTGCTAGAGCGGAAGAGTTTAGCAGGGGGCAGGGCTACACCTTC. It translates to CSARAEEFSRGQGYTF.

The gene calls are TRBV7-2 and TRBJ2-5; tentatively, D is TRBD2 (5 bases). This CDR3 has 13 amino acids. Germline CDR1 and CDR2: SGHTA and FQGNSA. With 6 bases removed from V and 2 bases from J, the gap between germline ends came to 10 bases. CDR3 nucleotide sequence: TGTGCCAGCAGGGAGAGGGTTCAAGAGACCCAGTACTTC. This gives the protein CASRERVQETQYF.

This clonotype was counted ten times or more. The chain uses TRBV4-3 and TRBJ2-2; 9 bases are shared with TRBD1. The trim removed 4 bases at V and 0 bases at J, leaving 3 bases unmatched. The CDR3 has 16 amino acids. Germline assignment: CDR1 LGHNA and CDR2 YSLEER. The CDR3 protein is CASSRGTGSNTGELFF. DNA for the CDR3: TGCGCCAGCAGCCGAGGGACAGGGTCGAACACCGGGGAGCTGTTTTTT.

This clonotype has a handful of counts. The genes are TRBV11-1 and TRBJ2-1, with D unclear. CDR1 and CDR2 from the germline V gene are SGHAT and FQDESV (reference sequence). The V end was cut by 8 bases, the J end by 7 bases, with 18 bases between. The CDR3 loop spans 14 amino acids. This CDR3 is CASSRLAIENEQFF. In DNA form, the CDR3 reads TGTGCCAGCTCTCGTTTAGCTATTGAAAATGAGCAGTTCTTC.

This clonotype was observed a handful of times. The chain carries TRBV20-1 and TRBJ2-1; 10 nucleotides line up with TRBD2. This CDR3 contains 13 residues. Per the germline V gene, CDR1 is DFQATT and CDR2 is SNEGSKA (reference sequence). J lost 8 bases, V lost 4 bases, and 5 bases had no gene match. The CDR3 DNA follows: TGCAGTGCTACTCTAGCGGGAGTCGATGAGCAGTTCTTC. It codes for CSATLAGVDEQFF.

The chain has TRBV9 and TRBJ2-7, with D possibly TRBD2 on 5 matching bases. This CDR3 comprises 16 residues. V gave up 4 bases and J gave up 4 bases, with 21 bases separating them. From germline, CDR1 is SGDLS and CDR2 YYNGEE. DNA of the CDR3: TGTGCCAGCAGCTCATCCCCCACTAGTTCCCCATACGAGCAGTACTTC. Protein: CASSSSPTSSPYEQYF.

This clonotype was found many times. The chain has TRBV7-2 and TRBJ1-2, with unresolved D. The CDR3 consists of 15 residues. V lost 0 bases to trimming and J lost 0 bases, with 8 bases between them. Germline CDR1 reads SGHTA; CDR2 reads FQGNSA. CDR3: CASSLARGANYGYTF. CDR3 DNA: TGTGCCAGCAGCTTAGCGCGCGGAGCTAACTATGGCTACACCTTC. Filled out from reference TRBV7-2 and TRBJ1-2, the complete variable domain reads GAGVSQSPSNKVTEKGKDVELRCDPISGHTALYWYRQSLGQGLEFLIYFQGNSAPDKSGLPSDRFSAERTGGSVSTLTIQRTQQEDSAVYLCASSLARGANYGYTFGSGTRLTVV.

This clonotype was found a few times. The V gene is TRBV4-1, the J gene TRBJ1-3, with TRBD1 matching over 9 bases. CDR1 MGHRA and CDR2 YSYEKL come from the germline V gene. This CDR3 contains 16 residues. The junction had 6 bases not matched to a gene; V was cut back by 2 bases and J by 4 bases. CDR3 loop: CASSQLGQGSGNTIYF. The CDR3 bases are TGCGCCAGCAGCCAACTCGGACAGGGGTCCGGAAACACCATATATTTT.

This clonotype appeared many times. This rearrangement joins TRBV4-1 to TRBJ1-5; D not resolved. The CDR3 covers 13 residues. Germline V lookup: CDR1 MGHRA, CDR2 YSYEKL. V was trimmed by 4 bases and J by 4 bases, leaving 8 bases between them. CDR3: CASSPGWNQPQHF. The CDR3 DNA is TGCGCCAGCAGCCCCGGGTGGAATCAGCCCCAGCATTTT.

The sample holds a few counts of this clonotype. CDR3 in DNA: TGTGCCAGCAGGCTACAGGGCTACAATACGGAGCTGTTTTTT. Its protein is CASRLQGYNTELFF. The chain links TRBV12-3 or TRBV12-4 to TRBJ2-2, with D perhaps matching TRBD1 (6 bases). The length of the CDR3 is 14 residues. V shed 6 bases and J shed 10 bases, with 18 bases lying between them.

This clonotype was seen ten or more times. The chain carries TRBV6-1 and TRBJ1-1; 9 bases fit TRBD1. The CDR3 sequence is 15 residues long. V was pared by 6 bases and J by 1 base, with 6 bases of the junction left unmatched. Germline assignment: CDR1 MNHNS and CDR2 SASEGT. The CDR3 DNA reads as TGTGCCAGCAGGCAAACAGGGGGCCGGAACACTGAAGCTTTCTTT. As protein: CASRQTGGRNTEAFF.

This sequence joins TRBV7-9 and TRBJ1-1; perhaps TRBD1 as D (5 bases). The CDR3 covers 12 residues. The V gene's germline CDR1 is SEHNR and CDR2 FQNEAQ (reference sequence). V lost 4 bases, J lost 6 bases, and 9 bases lay in between. CDR3: CASSSTVPEAFF. In nucleotides, the CDR3 is TGTGCCAGCAGCTCGACAGTTCCTGAAGCTTTCTTT. The variable domain in full, with the rest retrieved from reference TRBV7-9 and TRBJ1-1, is DTGVSQNPRHKITKRGQNVTFRCDPISEHNRLYWYRQTLGQGPEFLTYFQNEAQLEKSRLLSDRFSAERPKGSFSTLEIQRTEQGDSAMYLCASSSTVPEAFFGQGTRLTVV.